One T cell receptor beta chain is described in this entry. The data belong to a study of T cell changes during pregnancy in multiple sclerosis. This CDR3 region has 14 residues. Trimming cost V 4 bases and J 3 bases, with 13 bases left between them. Germline loops: CDR1 SGHNT, CDR2 YYREEE (reference sequence). Some clones are missing from TCRdb's copy, which holds only in-frame ones; the method was immunoSEQ multiplex PCR. The sample yields 50,000 to 65,000 clones, 80% to 95% seen once. The chain couples TRBV5-4 to TRBJ2-5; the D gene is possibly TRBD2 (5 bases). The sequence derives from a female donor with multiple sclerosis, enrolled in a pregnancy study. Sequencing was performed on peripheral blood, taken in the first trimester of pregnancy. Written as DNA, the CDR3 is TGTGCCAGCAGCCCTAGACTGAGGGAAGAGACCCAGTACTTC. Protein sequence: CASSPRLREETQYF.